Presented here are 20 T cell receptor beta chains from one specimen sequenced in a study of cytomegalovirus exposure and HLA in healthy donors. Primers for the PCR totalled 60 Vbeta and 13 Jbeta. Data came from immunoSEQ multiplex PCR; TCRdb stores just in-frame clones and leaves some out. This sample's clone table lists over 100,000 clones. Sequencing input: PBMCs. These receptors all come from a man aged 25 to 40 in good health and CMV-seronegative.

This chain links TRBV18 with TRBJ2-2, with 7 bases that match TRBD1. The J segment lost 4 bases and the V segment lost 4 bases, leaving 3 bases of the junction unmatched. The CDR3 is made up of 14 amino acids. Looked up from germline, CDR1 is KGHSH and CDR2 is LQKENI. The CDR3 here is CASSRAGGTGELFF. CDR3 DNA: TGTGCCAGCTCACGGGCAGGGGGCACCGGGGAGCTGTTTTTT.

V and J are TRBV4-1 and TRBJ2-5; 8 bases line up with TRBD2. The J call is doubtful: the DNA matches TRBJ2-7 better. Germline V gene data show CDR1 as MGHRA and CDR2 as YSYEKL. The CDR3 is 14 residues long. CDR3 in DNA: TGCGCCAGCAGCCATACTAGCGGAATTTACGAGCAGTACTTC. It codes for CASSHTSGIYEQYF.

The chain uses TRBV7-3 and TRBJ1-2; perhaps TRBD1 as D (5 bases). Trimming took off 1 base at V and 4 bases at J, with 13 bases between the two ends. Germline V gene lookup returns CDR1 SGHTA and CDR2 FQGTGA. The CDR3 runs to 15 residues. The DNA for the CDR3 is TGTGCCAGCAGCTTAAAAGGGGCCTCACCCTATGGCTACACCTTC. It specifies CASSLKGASPYGYTF.

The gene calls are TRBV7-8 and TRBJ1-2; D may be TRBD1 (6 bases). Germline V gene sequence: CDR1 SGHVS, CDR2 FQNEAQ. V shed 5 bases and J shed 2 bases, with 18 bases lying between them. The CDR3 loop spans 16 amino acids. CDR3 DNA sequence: TGTGCCAGCAGCCCCGGATGGGGGGGGCGGAACTATGGCTACACCTTC. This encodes CASSPGWGGRNYGYTF.

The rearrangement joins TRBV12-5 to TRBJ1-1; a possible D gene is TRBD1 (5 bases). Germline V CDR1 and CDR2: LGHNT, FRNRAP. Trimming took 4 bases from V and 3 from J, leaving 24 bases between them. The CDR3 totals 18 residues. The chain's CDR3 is CASGWSGWAKGDDTEAFF. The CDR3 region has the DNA TGTGCTAGTGGTTGGAGTGGTTGGGCAAAAGGGGATGACACTGAAGCTTTCTTT.

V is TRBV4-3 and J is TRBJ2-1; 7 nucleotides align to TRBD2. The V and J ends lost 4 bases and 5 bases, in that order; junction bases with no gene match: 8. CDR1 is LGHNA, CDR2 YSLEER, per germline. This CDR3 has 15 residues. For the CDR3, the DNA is TGCGCCAGCAGCCGCGGTGGGGAGGGAGACAATGAGCAGTTCTTC. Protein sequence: CASSRGGEGDNEQFF.

The CDR3 DNA reads as TGTGCCATCAGGGGGGACAGCGGATATGGCTACACCTTC. Encoded protein: CAIRGDSGYGYTF. The chain joins TRBV10-3 to TRBJ1-2; 7 bases agree with TRBD1. CDR3 length equals 13 residues. Trimming took 6 bases from V and 5 from J; bases not matched to a gene: 6. In germline, CDR1 is ENHRY, CDR2 SYGVKD.

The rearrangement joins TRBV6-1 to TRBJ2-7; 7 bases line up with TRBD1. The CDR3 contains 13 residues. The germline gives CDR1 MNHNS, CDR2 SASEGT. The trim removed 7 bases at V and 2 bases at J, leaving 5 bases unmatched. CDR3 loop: CASKTGLPYEQYF. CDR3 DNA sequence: TGTGCCAGCAAGACAGGGCTCCCCTACGAGCAGTACTTC.

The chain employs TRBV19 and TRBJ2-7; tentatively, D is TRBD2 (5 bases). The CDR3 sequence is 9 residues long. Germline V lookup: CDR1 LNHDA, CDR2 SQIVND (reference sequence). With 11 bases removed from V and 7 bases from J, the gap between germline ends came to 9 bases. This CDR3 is CAYEREQYF. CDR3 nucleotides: TGTGCCTACGAGCGGGAGCAGTACTTC.

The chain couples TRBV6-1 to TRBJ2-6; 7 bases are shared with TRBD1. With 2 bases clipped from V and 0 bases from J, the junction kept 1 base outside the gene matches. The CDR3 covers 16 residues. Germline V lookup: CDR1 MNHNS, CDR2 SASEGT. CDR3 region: CASSESGGSGANVLTF. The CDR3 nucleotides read TGTGCCAGCAGTGAATCAGGGGGCTCTGGGGCCAACGTCCTGACTTTC.

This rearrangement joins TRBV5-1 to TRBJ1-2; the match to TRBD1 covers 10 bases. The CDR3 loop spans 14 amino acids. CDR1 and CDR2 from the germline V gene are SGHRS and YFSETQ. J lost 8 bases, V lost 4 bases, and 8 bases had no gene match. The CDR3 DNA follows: TGCGCCAGCAGCGAGACCGGACAGGGGGAGGGCTACACCTTC. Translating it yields CASSETGQGEGYTF.

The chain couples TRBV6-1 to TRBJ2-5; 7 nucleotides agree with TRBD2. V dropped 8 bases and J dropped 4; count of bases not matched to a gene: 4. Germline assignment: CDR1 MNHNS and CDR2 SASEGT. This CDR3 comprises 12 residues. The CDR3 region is CASRGVGETQYF. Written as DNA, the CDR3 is TGTGCCAGCCGGGGGGTAGGAGAGACCCAGTACTTC.

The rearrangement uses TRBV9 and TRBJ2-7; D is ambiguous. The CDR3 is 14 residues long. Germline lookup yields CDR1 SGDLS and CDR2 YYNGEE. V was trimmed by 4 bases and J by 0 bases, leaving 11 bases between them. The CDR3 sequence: CASSPRWVSYEQYF. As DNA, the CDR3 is TGTGCCAGCAGCCCGCGGTGGGTCTCCTACGAGCAGTACTTC.

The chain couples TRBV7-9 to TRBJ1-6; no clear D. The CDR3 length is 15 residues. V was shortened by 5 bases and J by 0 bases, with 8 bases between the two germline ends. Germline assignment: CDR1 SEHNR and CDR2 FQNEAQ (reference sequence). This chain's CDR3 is CASSESSSYNSPLHF. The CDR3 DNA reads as TGTGCCAGCAGCGAAAGTAGCTCCTATAATTCACCCCTCCACTTT.

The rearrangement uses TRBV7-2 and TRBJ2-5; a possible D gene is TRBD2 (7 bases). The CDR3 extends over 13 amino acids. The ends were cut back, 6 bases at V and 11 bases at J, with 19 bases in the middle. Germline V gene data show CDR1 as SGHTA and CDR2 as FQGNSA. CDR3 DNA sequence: TGTGCCAGCAGTAAAGGGGGGGAAAGAGCGCAGTACTTC. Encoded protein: CASSKGGERAQYF.

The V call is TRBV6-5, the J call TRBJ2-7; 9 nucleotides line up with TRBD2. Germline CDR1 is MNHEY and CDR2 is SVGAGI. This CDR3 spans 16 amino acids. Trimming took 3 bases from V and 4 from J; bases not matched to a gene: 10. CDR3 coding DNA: TGTGCCAGCAGTTATATGACTAGCGGAGCCCTTTACGAGCAGTACTTC. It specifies CASSYMTSGALYEQYF.

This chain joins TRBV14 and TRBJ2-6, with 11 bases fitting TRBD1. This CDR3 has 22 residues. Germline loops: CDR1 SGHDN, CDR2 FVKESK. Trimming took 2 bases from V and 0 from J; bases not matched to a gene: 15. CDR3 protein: CASSQFHTGTGGPSSGANVLTF. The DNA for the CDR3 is TGTGCCAGCAGCCAATTCCACACCGGGACAGGGGGTCCAAGCTCTGGGGCCAACGTCCTGACTTTC.

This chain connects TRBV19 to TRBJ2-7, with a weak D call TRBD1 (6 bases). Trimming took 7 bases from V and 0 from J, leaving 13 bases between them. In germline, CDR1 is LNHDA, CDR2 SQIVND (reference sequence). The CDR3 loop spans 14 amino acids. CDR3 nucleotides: TGTGCCAGTATCTCGGGACATCCCTCCTACGAGCAGTACTTC. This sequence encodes CASISGHPSYEQYF.

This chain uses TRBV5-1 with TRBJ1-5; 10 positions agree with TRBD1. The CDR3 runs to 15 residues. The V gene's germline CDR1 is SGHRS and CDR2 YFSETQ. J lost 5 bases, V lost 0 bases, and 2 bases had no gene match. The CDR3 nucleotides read TGCGCCAGCAGCTTGGCAGGACAGGGGGATCAGCCCCAGCATTTT. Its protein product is CASSLAGQGDQPQHF. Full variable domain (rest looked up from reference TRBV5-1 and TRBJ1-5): KAGVTQTPRYLIKTRGQQVTLSCSPISGHRSVSWYQQTPGQGLQFLFEYFSETQRNKGNFPGRFSGRQFSNSRSEMNVSTLELGDSALYLCASSLAGQGDQPQHFGDGTRLSIL.

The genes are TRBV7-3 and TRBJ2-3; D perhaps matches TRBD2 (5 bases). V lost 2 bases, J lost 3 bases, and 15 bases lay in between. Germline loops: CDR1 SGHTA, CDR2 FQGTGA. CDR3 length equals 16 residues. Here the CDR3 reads CASSLERLAVTDTQYF. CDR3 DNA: TGTGCCAGCAGCTTAGAAAGGCTAGCTGTAACAGATACGCAGTATTTT.